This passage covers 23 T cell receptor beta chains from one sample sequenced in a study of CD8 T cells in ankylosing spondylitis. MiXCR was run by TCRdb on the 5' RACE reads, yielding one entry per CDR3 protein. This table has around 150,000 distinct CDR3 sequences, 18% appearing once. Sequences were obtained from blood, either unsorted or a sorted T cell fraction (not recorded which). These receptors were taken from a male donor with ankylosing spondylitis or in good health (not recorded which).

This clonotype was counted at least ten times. Written as DNA, the CDR3 is TGTGCCAGCAGCTTAGGGGAGGGGGCAGATACGCAGTATTTT. This codes for CASSLGEGADTQYF. The chain uses TRBV11-2 and TRBJ2-3; D is perhaps TRBD2 (7 bases). Between the trimmed V and J ends, which lost 1 base and 4 bases, there was a span of 9 bases. Germline assignment: CDR1 SGHAT and CDR2 FQNNGV. The CDR3 has 14 amino acids.

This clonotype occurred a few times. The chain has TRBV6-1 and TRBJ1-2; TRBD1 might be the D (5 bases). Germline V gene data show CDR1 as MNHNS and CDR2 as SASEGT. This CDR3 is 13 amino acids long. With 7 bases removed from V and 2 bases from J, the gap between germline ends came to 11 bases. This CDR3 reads CASILTANYGYTF. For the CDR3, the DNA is TGTGCCAGCATTTTGACAGCAAACTATGGCTACACCTTC.

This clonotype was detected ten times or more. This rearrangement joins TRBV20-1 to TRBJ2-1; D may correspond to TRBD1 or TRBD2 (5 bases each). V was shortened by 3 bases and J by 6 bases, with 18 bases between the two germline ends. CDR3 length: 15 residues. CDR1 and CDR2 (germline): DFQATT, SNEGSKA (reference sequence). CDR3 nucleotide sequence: TGCAGTGCTAGTCTTGGGAGCTTGGGGCGCAATGAGCAGTTCTTC. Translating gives CSASLGSLGRNEQFF.

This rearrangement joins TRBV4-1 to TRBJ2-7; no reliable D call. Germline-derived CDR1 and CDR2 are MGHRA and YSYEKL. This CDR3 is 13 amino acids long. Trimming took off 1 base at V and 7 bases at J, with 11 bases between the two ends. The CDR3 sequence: CASSQVGSMEQYF. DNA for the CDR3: TGCGCCAGCAGCCAAGTTGGTTCGATGGAGCAGTACTTC.

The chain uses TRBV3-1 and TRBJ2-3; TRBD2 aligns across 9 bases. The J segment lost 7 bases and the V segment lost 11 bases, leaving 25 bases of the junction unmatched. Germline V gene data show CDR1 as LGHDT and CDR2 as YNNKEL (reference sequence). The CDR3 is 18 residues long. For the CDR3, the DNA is TGTGCCTCCTCCCAAGATCTATCCGCTAGCGGGGAGGAGTATACGCAGTATTTT. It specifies CASSQDLSASGEEYTQYF.

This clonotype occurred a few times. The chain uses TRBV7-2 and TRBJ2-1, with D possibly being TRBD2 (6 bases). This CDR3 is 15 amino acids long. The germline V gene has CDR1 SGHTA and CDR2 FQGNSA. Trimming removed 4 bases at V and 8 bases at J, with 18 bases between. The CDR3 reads CASSSTGGIRDEQFF. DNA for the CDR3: TGTGCCAGCAGCTCCACGGGCGGGATTCGGGATGAGCAGTTCTTC.

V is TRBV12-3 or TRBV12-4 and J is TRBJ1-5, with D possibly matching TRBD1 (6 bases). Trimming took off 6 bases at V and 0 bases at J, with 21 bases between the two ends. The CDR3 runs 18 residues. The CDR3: CASRAPLGGPYSNQPQHF. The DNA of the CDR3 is TGTGCCAGCAGGGCCCCTTTAGGGGGGCCCTATAGCAATCAGCCCCAGCATTTT.

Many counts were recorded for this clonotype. The CDR3 is CSGEVRETQYF. The CDR3 DNA reads TGCAGCGGCGAAGTTCGAGAGACCCAGTACTTC. The rearrangement links TRBV29-1 to TRBJ2-5, with D unclear. With 7 bases removed from V and 4 bases from J, the gap between germline ends came to 10 bases. Per germline, CDR1 SQVTM and CDR2 ANQGSEA. There are 11 residues in the CDR3.

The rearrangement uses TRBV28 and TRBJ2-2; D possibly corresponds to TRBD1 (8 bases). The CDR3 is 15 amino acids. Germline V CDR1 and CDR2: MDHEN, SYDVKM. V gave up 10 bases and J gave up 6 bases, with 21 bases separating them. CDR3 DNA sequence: TGTGCCACCACAGGGGGACTAAATGAACCCGGGGAGCTGTTTTTT. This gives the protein CATTGGLNEPGELFF.

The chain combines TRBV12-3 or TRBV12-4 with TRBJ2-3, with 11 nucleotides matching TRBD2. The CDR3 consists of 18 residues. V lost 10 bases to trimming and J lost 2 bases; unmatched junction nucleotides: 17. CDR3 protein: CAICPRTSGLGITDTQYF. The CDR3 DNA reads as TGTGCCATCTGTCCGCGGACTAGCGGGCTAGGAATCACAGATACGCAGTATTTT.

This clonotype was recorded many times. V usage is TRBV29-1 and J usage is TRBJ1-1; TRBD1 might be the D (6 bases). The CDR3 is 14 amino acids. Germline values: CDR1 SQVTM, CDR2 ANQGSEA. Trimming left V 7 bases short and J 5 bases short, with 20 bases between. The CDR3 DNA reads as TGCAGCGGGGGGGCGGGGGCGTATGAAACTGAAGCTTTCTTT. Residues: CSGGAGAYETEAFF. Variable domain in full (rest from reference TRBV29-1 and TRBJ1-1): SAVISQKPSRDICQRGTSLTIQCQVDSQVTMMFWYRQQPGQSLTLIATANQGSEATYESGFVIDKFPISRPNLTFSTLTVSNMSPEDSSIYLCSGGAGAYETEAFFGQGTRLTVV.

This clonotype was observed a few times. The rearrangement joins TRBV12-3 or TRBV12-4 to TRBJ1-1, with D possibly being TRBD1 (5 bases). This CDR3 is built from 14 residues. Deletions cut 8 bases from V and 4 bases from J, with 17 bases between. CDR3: CASRIWGGTTEAFF. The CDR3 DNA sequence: TGTGCCAGCCGGATTTGGGGGGGAACCACTGAAGCTTTCTTT.

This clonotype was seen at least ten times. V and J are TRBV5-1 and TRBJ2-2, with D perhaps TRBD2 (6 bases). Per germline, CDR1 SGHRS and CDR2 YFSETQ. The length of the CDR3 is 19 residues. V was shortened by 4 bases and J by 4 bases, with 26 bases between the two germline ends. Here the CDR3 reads CASSPGGIVSGVTTGELFF. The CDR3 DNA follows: TGCGCCAGCAGCCCCGGAGGGATTGTTTCGGGAGTGACCACCGGGGAGCTGTTTTTT.

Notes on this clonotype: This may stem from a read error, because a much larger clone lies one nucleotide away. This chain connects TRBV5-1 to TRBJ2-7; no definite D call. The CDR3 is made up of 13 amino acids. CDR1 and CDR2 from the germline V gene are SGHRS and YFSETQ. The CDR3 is CAGSLVGSYEQYF. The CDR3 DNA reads TGCGCCGGCAGCTTGGTTGGCAGCTACGAGCAGTACTTC.

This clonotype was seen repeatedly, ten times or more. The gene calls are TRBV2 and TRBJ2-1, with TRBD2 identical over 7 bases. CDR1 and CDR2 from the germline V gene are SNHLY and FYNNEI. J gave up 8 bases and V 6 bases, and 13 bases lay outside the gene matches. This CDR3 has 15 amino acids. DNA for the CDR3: TGTGCCAGCAGGCAGGGCCTAGTGGGAGGGTATGAGCAGTTCTTC. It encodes CASRQGLVGGYEQFF.

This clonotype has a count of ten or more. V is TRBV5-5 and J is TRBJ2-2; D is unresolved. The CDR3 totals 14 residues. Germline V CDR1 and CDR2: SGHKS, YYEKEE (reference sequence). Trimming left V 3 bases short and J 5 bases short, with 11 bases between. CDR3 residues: CASSWTRITGELFF. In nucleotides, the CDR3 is TGTGCCAGCAGCTGGACCCGAATTACCGGGGAGCTGTTTTTT.

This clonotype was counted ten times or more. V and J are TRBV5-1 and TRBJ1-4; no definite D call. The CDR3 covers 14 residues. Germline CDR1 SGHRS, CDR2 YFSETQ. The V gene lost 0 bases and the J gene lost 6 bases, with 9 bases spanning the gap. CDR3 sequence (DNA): TGCGCCAGCAGCTTGGCCCGATCCGATGAAAAACTGTTTTTT. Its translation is CASSLARSDEKLFF.

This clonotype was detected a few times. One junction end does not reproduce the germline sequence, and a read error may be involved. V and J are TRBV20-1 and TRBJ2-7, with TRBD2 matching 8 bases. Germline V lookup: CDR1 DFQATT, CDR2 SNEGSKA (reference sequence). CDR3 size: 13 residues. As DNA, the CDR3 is TGCAGTGCTAGAGATAGACTAGCGTTTGAGCTGTACTTC. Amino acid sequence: CSARDRLAFELYF.

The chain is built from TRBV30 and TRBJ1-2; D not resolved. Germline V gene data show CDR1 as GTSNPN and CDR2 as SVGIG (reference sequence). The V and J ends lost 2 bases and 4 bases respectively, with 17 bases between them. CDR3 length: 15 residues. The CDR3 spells CAWSIGRTSTYGYTF. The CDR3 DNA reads TGTGCCTGGAGTATAGGCAGGACCTCAACCTATGGCTACACCTTC.

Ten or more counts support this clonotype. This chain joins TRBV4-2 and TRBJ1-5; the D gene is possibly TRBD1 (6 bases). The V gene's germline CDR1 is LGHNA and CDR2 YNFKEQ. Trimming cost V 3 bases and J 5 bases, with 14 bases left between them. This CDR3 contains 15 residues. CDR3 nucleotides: TGTGCCAGCAGCCAGACACAAGGGGGGCATCAGCCCCAGCATTTT. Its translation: CASSQTQGGHQPQHF.

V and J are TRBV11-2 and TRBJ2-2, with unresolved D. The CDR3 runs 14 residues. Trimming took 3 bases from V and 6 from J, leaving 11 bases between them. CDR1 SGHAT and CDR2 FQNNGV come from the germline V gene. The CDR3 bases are TGTGCCAGCAGCTTGAACCGCGAGGCCGGGGAGCTGTTTTTT. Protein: CASSLNREAGELFF.

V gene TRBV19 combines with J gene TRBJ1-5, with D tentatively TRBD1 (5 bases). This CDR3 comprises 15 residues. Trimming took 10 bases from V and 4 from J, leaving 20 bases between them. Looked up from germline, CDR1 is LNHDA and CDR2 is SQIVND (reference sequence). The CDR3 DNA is TGTGCCACTAAAACCGGGAGTGGGGGTAATCAGCCCCAGCATTTT. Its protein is CATKTGSGGNQPQHF.

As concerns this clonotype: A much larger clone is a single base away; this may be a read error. CDR3 region: CGARVPGPNEKLFF. In DNA form, the CDR3 reads TGCGGTGCTAGAGTTCCAGGACCGAATGAAAAACTGTTTTTT. The chain recombines TRBV20-1 with TRBJ1-4; D is ambiguous. Germline-derived CDR1 and CDR2 are DFQATT and SNEGSKA (reference sequence). The CDR3 extends over 14 amino acids.